These T cell receptor beta chains were read from a single sample in a study of T cell responses to AZD1222 COVID-19 vaccine. Clones were sequenced by immunoSEQ multiplex PCR, and TCRdb holds only the in-frame ones, with some missing. Of about 99,000 clones listed, roughly nine tenths are singletons. The specimen comprised peripheral blood, sampled on day 0 of AZD1222 vaccination. Receptors originate from an adult in good health. Both conserved end residues are part of each CDR3. The D gene is left open where the match is weak. Expanded clones are given a class, and other clones once, few, many or no size at all.

cdr3_aa: CASSPRIATNEKLFF; cdr3_nt: TGTGCCAGCAGCCCACGTATCGCGACTAATGAAAAACTGTTTTTT; v_call: TRBV7-2; clone_size: .; j_call: TRBJ1-4; d_call: .
cdr3_aa: CASSPPLASGTEKETQYF; cdr3_nt: TGTGCCAGCAGCCCCCCGCTCGCCTCCGGGACCGAGAAAGAGACCCAGTACTTC; v_call: TRBV13; clone_size: .; j_call: TRBJ2-5; d_call: .
cdr3_aa: CASSKSHGTDYGYTF; cdr3_nt: TGCGCCAGCAGCAAAAGCCACGGGACAGACTATGGCTACACCTTC; v_call: TRBV5-1; clone_size: .; j_call: TRBJ1-2; d_call: TRBD1
cdr3_aa: CASTPAYQETQYF; cdr3_nt: TGTGCCAGCACCCCAGCGTACCAAGAGACCCAGTACTTC; v_call: TRBV6-5; clone_size: .; j_call: TRBJ2-5; d_call: .
cdr3_aa: CASTLPRASGAYNEQFF; cdr3_nt: TGTGCCAGCACCTTACCTAGGGCGAGCGGGGCTTACAATGAGCAGTTCTTC; v_call: TRBV7-9; clone_size: .; j_call: TRBJ2-1; d_call: TRBD2
cdr3_aa: CASSPRLVADSTDTQYF; cdr3_nt: TGTGCCAGCAGTCCACGACTCGTAGCGGATAGCACAGATACGCAGTATTTT; v_call: TRBV5-5; clone_size: .; j_call: TRBJ2-3; d_call: .
cdr3_aa: CASNRGRGRETQYF; cdr3_nt: TGTGCCAGCAATAGGGGCAGGGGGCGAGAGACCCAGTACTTC; v_call: TRBV28; clone_size: .; j_call: TRBJ2-5; d_call: TRBD1
cdr3_aa: CASSFPGRLNTIYF; cdr3_nt: TGTGCCAGCAGCTTTCCAGGGAGGTTAAACACCATATATTTT; v_call: TRBV7-9; clone_size: .; j_call: TRBJ1-3; d_call: .
cdr3_aa: CASSIGTRAETQYF; cdr3_nt: TGTGCCAGTAGTATAGGAACTAGAGCTGAGACCCAGTACTTC; v_call: TRBV19; clone_size: .; j_call: TRBJ2-5; d_call: .
cdr3_aa: CASSPPGQDTYEQYF; cdr3_nt: TGTGCCAGTAGTCCGCCGGGACAGGATACTTACGAGCAGTACTTC; v_call: TRBV19; clone_size: .; j_call: TRBJ2-7; d_call: TRBD1
cdr3_aa: CASSGPRRLAGRTDTQYF; cdr3_nt: TGTGCCAGCAGCGGCCCGCGTCGTCTAGCGGGACGAACAGATACGCAGTATTTT; v_call: TRBV9; clone_size: .; j_call: TRBJ2-3; d_call: TRBD2
cdr3_aa: CASSYSGNSGANVLTF; cdr3_nt: TGTGCCAGCAGTTACTCGGGGAATTCTGGGGCCAACGTCCTGACTTTC; v_call: TRBV6-2/TRBV6-3; clone_size: once; j_call: TRBJ2-6; d_call: .
cdr3_aa: CASSFREGYEQFF; cdr3_nt: TGTGCCAGCAGCTTTAGAGAGGGATACGAGCAGTTCTTC; v_call: TRBV5-6; clone_size: .; j_call: TRBJ2-1; d_call: .